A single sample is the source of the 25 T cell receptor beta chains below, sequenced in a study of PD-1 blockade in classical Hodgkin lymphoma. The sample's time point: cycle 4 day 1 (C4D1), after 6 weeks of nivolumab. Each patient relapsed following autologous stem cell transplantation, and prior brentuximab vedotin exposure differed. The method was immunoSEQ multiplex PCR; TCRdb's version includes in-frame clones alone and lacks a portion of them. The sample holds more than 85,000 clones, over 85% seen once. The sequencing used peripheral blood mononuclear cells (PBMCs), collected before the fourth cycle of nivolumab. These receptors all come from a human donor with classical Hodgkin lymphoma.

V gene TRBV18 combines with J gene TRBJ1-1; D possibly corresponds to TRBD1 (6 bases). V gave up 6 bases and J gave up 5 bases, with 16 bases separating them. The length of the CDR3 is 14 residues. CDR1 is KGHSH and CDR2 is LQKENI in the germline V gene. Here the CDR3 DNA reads TGTGCCAGCTCCCCCGCTAGGGGGAGGACTGAAGCTTTCTTT. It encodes CASSPARGRTEAFF. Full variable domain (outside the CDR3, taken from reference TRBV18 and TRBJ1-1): NAGVMQNPRHLVRRRGQEARLRCSPMKGHSHVYWYRQLPEEGLKFMVYLQKENIIDESGMPKERFSAEFPKEGPSILRIQQVVRGDSAAYFCASSPARGRTEAFFGQGTRLTVV.

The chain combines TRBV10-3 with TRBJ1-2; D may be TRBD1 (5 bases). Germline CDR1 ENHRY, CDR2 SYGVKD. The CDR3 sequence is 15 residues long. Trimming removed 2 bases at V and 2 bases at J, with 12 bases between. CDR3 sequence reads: CAISEALRGNYGYTF. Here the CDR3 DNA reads TGTGCCATCAGTGAGGCTTTACGGGGGAACTATGGCTACACCTTC.

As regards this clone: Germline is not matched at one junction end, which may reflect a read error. CDR3 sequence (DNA): TGCGCCAACAGCCCGACTAGCGGGAGTACGATTGAGCAGTTCTTC. As protein: CANSPTSGSTIEQFF. J is TRBJ2-1 and V is TRBV5-1; 12 positions match TRBD2. This CDR3 spans 15 amino acids. CDR1 and CDR2 from the germline V gene are SGHRS and YFSETQ.

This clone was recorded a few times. CDR3 in DNA: TGTGCCAGCAGTTTTATCGGACATCCTACCCAGCATTTT. Its translation: CASSFIGHPTQHF. The genes are TRBV27 and TRBJ1-5; D possibly corresponds to TRBD1 (5 bases). V was pared by 3 bases and J by 11 bases, with 14 bases between. Germline V CDR1 and CDR2: MNHEY, SMNVEV (reference sequence). This CDR3 is built from 13 residues.

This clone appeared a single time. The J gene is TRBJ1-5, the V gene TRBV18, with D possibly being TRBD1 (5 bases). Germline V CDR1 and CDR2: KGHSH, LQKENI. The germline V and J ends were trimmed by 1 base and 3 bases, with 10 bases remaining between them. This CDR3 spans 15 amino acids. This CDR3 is CASSPRTNPNQPQHF. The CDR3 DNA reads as TGTGCCAGCTCACCACGGACAAACCCCAATCAGCCCCAGCATTTT.

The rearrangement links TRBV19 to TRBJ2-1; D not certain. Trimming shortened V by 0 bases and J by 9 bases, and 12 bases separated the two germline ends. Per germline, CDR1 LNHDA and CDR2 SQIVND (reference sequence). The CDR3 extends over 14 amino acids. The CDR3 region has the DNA TGTGCCAGTAGTATAGATTCATGGCCGGGTGAGCAGTTCTTC. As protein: CASSIDSWPGEQFF.

The CDR3 sequence: CASSLVGTGYTF. The CDR3 region has the DNA TGTGCCAGCAGCTTAGTTGGGACTGGCTACACCTTC. The V gene is TRBV5-8, the J gene TRBJ1-2, with TRBD1 as a possible D gene (5 bases). The germline V gene has CDR1 SGHTS and CDR2 YDEGEE. V was trimmed by 2 bases and J by 7 bases, leaving 9 bases between them. The CDR3 is made up of 12 amino acids.

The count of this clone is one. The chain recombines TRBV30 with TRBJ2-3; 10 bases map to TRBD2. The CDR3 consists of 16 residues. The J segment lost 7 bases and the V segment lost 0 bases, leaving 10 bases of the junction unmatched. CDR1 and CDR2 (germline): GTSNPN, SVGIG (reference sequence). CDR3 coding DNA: TGTGCCTGGAGTGTTCGGCTAGCGGGAGTCAGGCATACGCAGTATTTT. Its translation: CAWSVRLAGVRHTQYF.

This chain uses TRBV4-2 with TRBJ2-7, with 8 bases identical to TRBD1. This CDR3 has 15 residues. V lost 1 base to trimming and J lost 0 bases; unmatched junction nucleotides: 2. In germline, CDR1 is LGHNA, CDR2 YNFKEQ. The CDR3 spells CASSQGTGSSYEQYF. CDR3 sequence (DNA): TGTGCCAGCAGCCAAGGGACAGGGAGCTCCTACGAGCAGTACTTC.

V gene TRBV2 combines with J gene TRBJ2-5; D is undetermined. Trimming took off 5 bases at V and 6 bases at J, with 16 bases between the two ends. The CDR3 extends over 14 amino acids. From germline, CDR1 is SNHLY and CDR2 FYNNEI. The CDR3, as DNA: TGTGCCAGCAGTCCTCCGGGCTCCCTTAAGACCCAGTACTTC. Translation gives CASSPPGSLKTQYF.

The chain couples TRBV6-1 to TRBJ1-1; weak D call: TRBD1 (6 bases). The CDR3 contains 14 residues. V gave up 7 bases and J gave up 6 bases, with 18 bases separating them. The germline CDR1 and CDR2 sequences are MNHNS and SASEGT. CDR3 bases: TGTGCCAGCAATAGAGTAGAGGGGGTCTCTGAAGCTTTCTTT. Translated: CASNRVEGVSEAFF.

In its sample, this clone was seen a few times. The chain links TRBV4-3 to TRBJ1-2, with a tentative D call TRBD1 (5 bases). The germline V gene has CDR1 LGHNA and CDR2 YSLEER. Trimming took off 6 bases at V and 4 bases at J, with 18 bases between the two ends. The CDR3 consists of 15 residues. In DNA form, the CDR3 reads TGCGCCAGCAGTCCCAATTTGCGGGGGATCTATGGCTACACCTTC. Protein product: CASSPNLRGIYGYTF.

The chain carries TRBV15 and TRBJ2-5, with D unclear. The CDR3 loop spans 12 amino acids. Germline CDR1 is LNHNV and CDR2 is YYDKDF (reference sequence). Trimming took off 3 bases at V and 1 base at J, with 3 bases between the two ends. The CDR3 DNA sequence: TGTGCCACCAGCAGTTCCCAAGAGACCCAGTACTTC. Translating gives CATSSSQETQYF. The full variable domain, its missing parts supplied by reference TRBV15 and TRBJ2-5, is DAMVIQNPRYQVTQFGKPVTLSCSQTLNHNVMYWYQQKSSQAPKLLFHYYDKDFNNEADTPDNFQSRRPNTSFCFLDIRSPGLGDTAMYLCATSSSQETQYFGPGTRLLVL.

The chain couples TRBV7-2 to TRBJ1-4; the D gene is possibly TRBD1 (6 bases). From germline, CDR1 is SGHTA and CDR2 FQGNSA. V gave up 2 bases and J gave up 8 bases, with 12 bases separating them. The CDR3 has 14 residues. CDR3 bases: TGTGCCAGCAGCTTATCAGGGGTTGGGGAAAAACTGTTTTTT. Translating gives CASSLSGVGEKLFF.

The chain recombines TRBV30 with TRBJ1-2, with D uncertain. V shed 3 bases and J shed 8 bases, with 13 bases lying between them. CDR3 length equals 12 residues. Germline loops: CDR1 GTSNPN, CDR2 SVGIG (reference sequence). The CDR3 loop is CAWSPAIWGYTF. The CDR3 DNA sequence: TGTGCCTGGAGCCCCGCGATATGGGGCTACACCTTC.

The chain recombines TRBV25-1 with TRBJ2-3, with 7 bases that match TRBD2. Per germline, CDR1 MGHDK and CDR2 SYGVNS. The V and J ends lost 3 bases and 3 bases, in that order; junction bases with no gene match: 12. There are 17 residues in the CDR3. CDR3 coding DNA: TGTGCCAGCAGTGACCAAGGGAGGGGAGGGCTTACAGATACGCAGTATTTT. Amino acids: CASSDQGRGGLTDTQYF.

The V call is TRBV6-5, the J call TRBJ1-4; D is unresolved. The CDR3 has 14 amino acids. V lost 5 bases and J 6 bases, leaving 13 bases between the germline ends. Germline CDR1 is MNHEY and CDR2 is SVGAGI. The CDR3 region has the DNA TGTGCCAGCAGTCCTGGGGAGTTGGATGAAAAACTGTTTTTT. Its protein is CASSPGELDEKLFF.

The CDR3 spells CASSYSIRGPSIQYF. The CDR3 bases are TGTGCCAGCAGTTACTCGATTAGGGGACCTAGCATTCAGTACTTC. The chain joins TRBV6-5 to TRBJ2-4; D possibly matches TRBD1 or TRBD2 (5 bases each). Germline assignment: CDR1 MNHEY and CDR2 SVGAGI. CDR3 length: 15 amino acids. V lost 0 bases to trimming and J lost 9 bases, with 15 bases between them.

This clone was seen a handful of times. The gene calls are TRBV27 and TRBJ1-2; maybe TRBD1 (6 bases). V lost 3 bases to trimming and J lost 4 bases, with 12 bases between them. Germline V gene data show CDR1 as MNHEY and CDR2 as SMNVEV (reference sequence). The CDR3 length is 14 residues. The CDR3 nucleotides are TGTGCCAGCAGTTTTAAACAGGGTGGCTATGGCTACACCTTC. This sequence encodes CASSFKQGGYGYTF.

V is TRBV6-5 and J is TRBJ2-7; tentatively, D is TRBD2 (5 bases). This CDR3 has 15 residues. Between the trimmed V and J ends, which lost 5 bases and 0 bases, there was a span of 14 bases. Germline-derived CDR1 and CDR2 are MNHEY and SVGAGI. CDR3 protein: CASSREVGSSYEQYF. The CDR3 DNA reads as TGTGCCAGCAGTAGAGAGGTGGGGAGCTCCTACGAGCAGTACTTC.

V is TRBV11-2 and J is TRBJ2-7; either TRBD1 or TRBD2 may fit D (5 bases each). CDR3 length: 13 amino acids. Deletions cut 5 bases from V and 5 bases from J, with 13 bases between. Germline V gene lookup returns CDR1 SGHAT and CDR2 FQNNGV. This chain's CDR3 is CASSQGPPDEQYF. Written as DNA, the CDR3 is TGTGCCAGCAGCCAGGGACCTCCGGACGAGCAGTACTTC.

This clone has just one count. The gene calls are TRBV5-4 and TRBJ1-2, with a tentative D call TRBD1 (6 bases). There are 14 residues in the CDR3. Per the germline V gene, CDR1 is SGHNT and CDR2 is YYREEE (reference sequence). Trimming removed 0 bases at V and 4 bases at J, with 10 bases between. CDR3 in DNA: TGTGCCAGCAGCTTGGGAGGGGGTACCTATGGCTACACCTTC. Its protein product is CASSLGGGTYGYTF.

The CDR3, as DNA: TGTGCCAGCACCCTGGGACAGGGGGCGAGCACCGGGGAGCTGTTTTTT. Amino acids: CASTLGQGASTGELFF. The chain is built from TRBV5-4 and TRBJ2-2; 12 bases match TRBD1. Germline loops: CDR1 SGHNT, CDR2 YYREEE (reference sequence). V was pared by 6 bases and J by 4 bases, with 7 bases of the junction left unmatched. The CDR3 spans 16 residues.

The CDR3 DNA reads TGTGCCAGCAGTTACTTGCAGGGAGGAACTGAAGCTTTCTTT. Its translation: CASSYLQGGTEAFF. The chain has TRBV6-6 and TRBJ1-1; D might be TRBD1 (5 bases). This CDR3 region has 14 residues. V lost 1 base to trimming and J lost 5 bases, with 11 bases between them. The germline gives CDR1 MNHNY, CDR2 SVGAGI (reference sequence).

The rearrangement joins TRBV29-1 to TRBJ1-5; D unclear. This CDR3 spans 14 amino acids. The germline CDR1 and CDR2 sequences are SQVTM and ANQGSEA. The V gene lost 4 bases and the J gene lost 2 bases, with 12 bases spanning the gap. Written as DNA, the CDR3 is TGCAGCGTTGCAGGACCTTTCGGCAATCAGCCCCAGCATTTT. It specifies CSVAGPFGNQPQHF.